A selection of T cell receptor beta chains follows, all from one sample in a study of blood T cells in healthy people across ages. Each CDR3 protein is one row after TCRdb ran MiXCR on the 5' RACE reads. The sample has hundreds of thousands of distinct CDR3 sequences, around 48% seen once. Sequenced material: blood. The receptors derive from a man aged 25-45 years in good health. The CDR3 runs from the conserved cysteine through the conserved F or W. A D gene is named only where the DNA matches it firmly. The size field is filled for only some rows; it gives once, few, many or a size class.

. TRBJ2-2 TRBD1 TRBV20-1 15 CSARMGQGLTGELFF TGCAGTGCTAGAATGGGACAGGGACTTACCGGGGAGCTGTTTTTT
few TRBJ1-1 . TRBV12-3/TRBV12-4 13 CANTDGTNTEAFF TGTGCCAATACGGACGGAACGAACACTGAAGCTTTCTTT
. TRBJ2-2 . TRBV6-5 12 CASSFEAGELFF TGTGCCAGCAGTTTCGAAGCCGGGGAGCTGTTTTTT
few TRBJ2-1 TRBD1 TRBV3-1 13 CASSPRQGNEQFF TGTGCCAGCTCACCCCGACAGGGAAATGAGCAGTTCTTC
many TRBJ2-1 . TRBV7-2 13 CASSQFTGNEQFF TGTGCCAGCAGCCAATTCACCGGCAATGAGCAGTTCTTC
. TRBJ1-2 . TRBV4-1 15 CASSQAGTTNYGYTF TGCGCCAGCAGCCAAGCCGGCACAACGAACTATGGCTACACCTTC
. TRBJ2-3 TRBD2 TRBV9 15 CASSKTGGPTDTQYF TGTGCCAGCAGCAAAACGGGGGGGCCAACAGATACGCAGTATTTT
. TRBJ2-5 . TRBV12-3/TRBV12-4 15 CASSLARSPDKTQYF TGTGCCAGCAGTTTAGCTAGGTCGCCAGACAAGACCCAGTACTTC
. TRBJ1-1 . TRBV3-1 15 CASSSTWELGTEAFF TGTGCCAGCAGTTCTACTTGGGAATTGGGGACTGAAGCTTTCTTT
. TRBJ2-3 TRBD2 TRBV10-3 16 CAISRSTSGSTDTQYF TGTGCCATCAGTCGGTCGACTAGCGGGAGCACAGATACGCAGTATTTT
. TRBJ2-5 TRBD2 TRBV4-1 18 CASRLGPTPGLAMNEQYF TGCGCCAGCAGGCTGGGGCCGACACCGGGACTAGCCATGAATGAGCAGTACTTC
few TRBJ2-1 . TRBV11-1 18 CASSLAGQSRRQYNEQFF TGTGCCAGCAGTCTCGCCGGCCAATCGCGACGACAATACAATGAGCAGTTCTTC
. TRBJ2-1 TRBD2 TRBV2 16 CASSQRTSGGYNEQFF TGTGCCAGCAGTCAGCGGACTAGCGGGGGGTACAATGAGCAGTTCTTC
few TRBJ2-7 . TRBV29-1 12 CSLRDTSYEQYF TGCAGCCTTCGGGACACCTCCTACGAGCAGTACTTC
few TRBJ1-2 . TRBV5-1 13 CASSSGELTPFTF TGCGCCAGCAGCTCGGGAGAATTGACACCATTCACCTTC
many TRBJ1-2 . TRBV29-1 13 CSVGGVGDYGYTF TGCAGCGTTGGGGGGGTTGGGGACTATGGCTACACCTTC
few TRBJ1-4 TRBD1 TRBV20-1 14 CSGSPGGAWEKLFF TGCAGTGGAAGTCCAGGGGGCGCTTGGGAAAAACTGTTTTTT
. TRBJ2-2 . TRBV5-1 17 CASSLAFGGPATGELFF TGCGCCAGCAGCTTGGCATTCGGGGGTCCCGCTACCGGGGAGCTGTTTTTT
. TRBJ2-1 . TRBV4-3 15 CASSQGQAPSNEQFF TGCGCCAGCAGCCAAGGGCAGGCTCCCTCCAATGAGCAGTTCTTC
. TRBJ1-2 . TRBV6-1 16 CASRESSARRSDGYTF TGTGCCAGCAGAGAATCCTCAGCTCGGCGGAGCGATGGCTACACCTTC
few TRBJ1-1 TRBD1 TRBV4-1 15 CASSQGRGRITEAFF TGCGCCAGCAGCCAAGGCAGGGGGCGCATCACTGAAGCTTTCTTT
few TRBJ2-1 . TRBV6-5 14 CASGGTGPYNEQFF TGTGCCAGCGGGGGGACTGGCCCCTACAATGAGCAGTTCTTC
many TRBJ2-7 TRBD1 TRBV3-1 15 CASSQEDRGRYEQYF TGTGCCAGCAGCCAAGAGGACAGGGGGCGGTATGAGCAGTACTTC
few TRBJ2-7 . TRBV3-1 15 CASSLRGAAYYEQYF TGTGCCAGCAGCCTCCGGGGGGCCGCTTACTACGAGCAGTACTTC
few TRBJ2-7 TRBD2 TRBV3-1 13 CASSQVGGFEQYF TGTGCCAGCAGCCAAGTGGGAGGGTTTGAGCAGTACTTC
. TRBJ2-2 . TRBV29-1 13 CSVDKGNTGGLFF TGCAGCGTTGATAAGGGGAACACCGGGGGGCTGTTTTTT
. TRBJ2-1 TRBD2 TRBV3-1 14 CASSVASGDHEQFF TGTGCCAGCAGCGTGGCTAGCGGAGATCACGAGCAGTTCTTC
. TRBJ2-7 TRBD2 TRBV9 18 CASSVAEGGPYNSYEQYF TGTGCCAGCAGCGTAGCTGAGGGAGGGCCTTATAACTCCTACGAGCAGTACTTC
few TRBJ1-6 . TRBV10-3 14 CATSGDSDNSPLHF TGTGCCACGTCGGGCGACAGTGATAATTCACCCCTCCACTTT
. TRBJ2-1 TRBD2 TRBV6-5 13 CASREREADEQFF TGTGCCAGCAGGGAGCGGGAGGCGGATGAGCAGTTCTTC
. TRBJ1-5 . TRBV6-5 14 CASRQGRFEQPQHF TGTGCCAGCAGACAGGGTCGCTTTGAGCAGCCCCAGCATTTT
. TRBJ1-4 . TRBV5-1 15 CASRFGRAGPEKLFF TGCGCCAGCAGGTTCGGGAGAGCGGGGCCTGAAAAACTGTTTTTT
. TRBJ2-7 . TRBV29-1 13 CSAPSPEGAGSYF TGCAGCGCCCCCTCGCCCGAGGGCGCGGGGTCGTACTTC
many TRBJ2-3 . TRBV5-1 11 CASTRGDTQYF TGCGCCAGCACAAGGGGAGATACGCAGTATTTT
few TRBJ2-6 . TRBV6-1 15 CASSEGYSGANVLTF TGTGCCAGCAGTGAAGGGTACTCTGGGGCCAACGTCCTGACTTTC
. TRBJ1-5 . TRBV5-5 16 CASSLGPVRPNQPQHF TGTGCCAGCAGCCTGGGGCCTGTTCGCCCCAATCAGCCCCAGCATTTT
once TRBJ2-3 . TRBV7-9 16 CASSTTGGGSPDTQYF TGTGCCAGCAGCACTACTGGGGGCGGTAGTCCAGATACGCAGTATTTT
. TRBJ2-3 TRBD2 TRBV20-1 14 CSARDQTSVDTQYF TGCAGTGCTAGAGATCAGACTAGCGTGGATACGCAGTATTTT
few TRBJ1-6 TRBD1 TRBV5-1 16 CASSSDYGTGGSPLHF TGCGCCAGCAGCTCGGACTACGGGACAGGGGGTTCACCCCTCCACTTT
few TRBJ2-5 TRBD2 TRBV7-2 15 CASSFQAGGAETQYF TGTGCCAGCAGCTTCCAAGCGGGGGGGGCCGAGACCCAGTACTTC
. TRBJ1-2 . TRBV3-1 15 CASSRSRQTNYGYTF TGTGCCAGCAGCCGGAGTAGACAGACTAACTATGGCTACACCTTC
. TRBJ2-1 TRBD1 TRBV29-1 11 CSGQGPNEQFF TGCAGCGGACAGGGGCCCAATGAGCAGTTCTTC
. TRBJ1-6 TRBD1 TRBV7-8 14 CASGLGQDNSPLHF TGTGCCAGCGGCTTAGGACAGGATAACTCACCCCTCCACTTT
. TRBJ2-1 . TRBV3-1 16 CASSRLSRQPYNEQFF TGTGCCAGCAGCCGACTAAGCCGACAGCCCTACAATGAGCAGTTCTTC
. TRBJ2-5 . TRBV4-3 16 CASSQDLSGASVEQYF TGCGCCAGCAGCCAAGATCTCTCAGGGGCCTCTGTTGAGCAGTACTTC
. TRBJ1-2 . TRBV7-9 15 CASSQRGSAGYGYTF TGTGCCAGCAGCCAGAGGGGGTCGGCAGGCTATGGCTACACCTTC
. TRBJ2-3 . TRBV19 16 CACSIGTGYGTDTQYF TGTGCCTGTAGTATAGGGACCGGGTACGGCACAGATACGCAGTATTTT
once TRBJ2-3 . TRBV20-1 14 CSDLGPQVTDTQYF TGCAGTGACCTCGGACCACAGGTCACAGATACGCAGTATTTT
. TRBJ2-4 . TRBV29-1 12 CSVGEQGDIQYF TGCAGCGTTGGGGAACAGGGAGACATTCAGTACTTC